This TCR beta chain comes out of a study of PD-1 blockade in mismatch repair-deficient tumors. Study as a whole: Enrolled about 2013-2016, patients had progressing, pretreated mismatch repair-deficient cancers of 12 types.

Looked up from germline, CDR1 is SGHAT and CDR2 is FQNNGV. The J segment lost 8 bases and the V segment lost 4 bases, leaving 12 bases of the junction unmatched. This CDR3 region has 16 residues. Only one count was recorded for this clone. Its antigen is undetermined. This table comes from immunoSEQ multiplex PCR, and its TCRdb copy is limited to in-frame clones, with some not included. The sample contains approximately 37,000 clones, roughly 81% of which appear only once. PCR or immunohistochemistry showed mismatch repair deficiency in every enrolled patient. TCR sequencing covered a few patients who responded to pembrolizumab. Study-level points and caveats: After pembrolizumab, tumor-resident clones rose rapidly, then generally contracted before radiologic responses.

Here the sequenced sample was peripheral blood, taken approximately 1.5 years after starting pembrolizumab. This rearrangement joins TRBV11-2 to TRBJ2-4; 9 nucleotides line up with TRBD2. The sequence was obtained from an adult with mismatch repair-deficient cancer. Here the CDR3 reads CASSYGAGGPRDIQYF. In DNA form, the CDR3 reads TGTGCCAGCAGCTATGGAGCGGGAGGCCCTCGGGACATTCAGTACTTC.